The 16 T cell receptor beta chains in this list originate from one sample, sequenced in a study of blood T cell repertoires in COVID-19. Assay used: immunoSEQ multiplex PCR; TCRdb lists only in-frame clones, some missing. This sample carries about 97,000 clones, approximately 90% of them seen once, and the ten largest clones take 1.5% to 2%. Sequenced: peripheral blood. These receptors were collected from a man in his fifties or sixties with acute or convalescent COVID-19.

CDR3 sequence: CSVEENRVTATAFF. CDR3 sequence (DNA): TGCAGCGTTGAAGAGAACAGGGTAACTGCGACAGCTTTCTTT. This chain uses TRBV29-1 with TRBJ1-1; TRBD1 might be the D (6 bases). Germline V lookup: CDR1 SQVTM, CDR2 ANQGSEA. Trimming stripped 0 bases from V and 10 bases from J, with 18 bases between. The CDR3 spans 14 residues.

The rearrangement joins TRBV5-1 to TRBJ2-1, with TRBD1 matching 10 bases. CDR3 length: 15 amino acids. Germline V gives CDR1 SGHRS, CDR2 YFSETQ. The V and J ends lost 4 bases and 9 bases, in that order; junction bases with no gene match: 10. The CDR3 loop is CASSPGTGVNSEQFF. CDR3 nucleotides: TGCGCCAGCAGCCCTGGGACAGGGGTTAACAGTGAGCAGTTCTTC.

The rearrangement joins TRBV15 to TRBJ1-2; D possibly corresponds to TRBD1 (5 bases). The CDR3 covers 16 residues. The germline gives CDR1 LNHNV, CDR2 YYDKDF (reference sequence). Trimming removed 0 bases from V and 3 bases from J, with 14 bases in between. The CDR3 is CATSRDRGLGYYGYTF. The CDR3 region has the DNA TGTGCCACCAGCAGAGATAGGGGACTAGGGTACTATGGCTACACCTTC.

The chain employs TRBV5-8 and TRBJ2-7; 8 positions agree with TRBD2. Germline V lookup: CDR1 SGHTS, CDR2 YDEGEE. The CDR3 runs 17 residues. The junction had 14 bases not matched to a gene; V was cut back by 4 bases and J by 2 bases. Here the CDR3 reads CASSHPGRGLWTYEQYV. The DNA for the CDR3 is TGTGCCAGCAGCCATCCCGGGAGGGGACTCTGGACCTACGAGCAGTACGTC.

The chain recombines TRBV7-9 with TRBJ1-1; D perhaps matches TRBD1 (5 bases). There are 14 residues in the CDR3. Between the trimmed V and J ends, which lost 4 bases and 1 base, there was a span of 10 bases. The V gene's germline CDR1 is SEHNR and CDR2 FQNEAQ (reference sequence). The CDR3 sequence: CASSSVGPNTEAFF. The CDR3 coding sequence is TGTGCCAGCAGCTCCGTGGGGCCGAACACTGAAGCTTTCTTT.

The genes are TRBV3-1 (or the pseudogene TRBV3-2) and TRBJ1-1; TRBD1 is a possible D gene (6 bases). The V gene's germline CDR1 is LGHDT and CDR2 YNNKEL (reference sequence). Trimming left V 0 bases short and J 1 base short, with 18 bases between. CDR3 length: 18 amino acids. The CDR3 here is CASSQDGWDTFSNTEAFF. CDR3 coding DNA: TGTGCCAGCAGCCAAGATGGTTGGGACACTTTTTCGAACACTGAAGCTTTCTTT.

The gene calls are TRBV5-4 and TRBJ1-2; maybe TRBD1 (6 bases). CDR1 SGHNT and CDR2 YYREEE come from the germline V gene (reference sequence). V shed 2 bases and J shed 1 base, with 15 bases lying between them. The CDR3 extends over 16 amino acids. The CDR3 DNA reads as TGTGCCAGCAGCTTCCCACCGGCAGGGGTTAACTATGGCTACACCTTC. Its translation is CASSFPPAGVNYGYTF.

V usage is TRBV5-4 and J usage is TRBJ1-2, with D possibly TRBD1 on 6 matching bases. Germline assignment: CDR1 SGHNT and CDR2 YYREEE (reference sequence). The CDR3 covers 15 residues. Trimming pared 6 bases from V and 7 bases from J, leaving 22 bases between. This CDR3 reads CASTPETGPTFGYTF. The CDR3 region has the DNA TGTGCCAGCACCCCTGAGACAGGTCCTACTTTTGGCTACACCTTC.

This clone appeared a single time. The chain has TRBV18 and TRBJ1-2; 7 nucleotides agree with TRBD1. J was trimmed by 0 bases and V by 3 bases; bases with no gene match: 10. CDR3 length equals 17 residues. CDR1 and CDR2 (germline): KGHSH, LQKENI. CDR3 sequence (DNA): TGTGCCAGCTCACCTTCCCGGCCCGGGACAGCTAACTATGGCTACACCTTC. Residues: CASSPSRPGTANYGYTF.

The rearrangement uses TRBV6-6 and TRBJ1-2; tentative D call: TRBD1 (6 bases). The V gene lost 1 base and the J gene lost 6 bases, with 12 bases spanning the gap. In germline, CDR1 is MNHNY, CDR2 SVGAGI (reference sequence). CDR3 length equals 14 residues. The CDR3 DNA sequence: TGTGCCAGCAGTTACTTCCCCCACAGGGATGGCTACACCTTC. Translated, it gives CASSYFPHRDGYTF.

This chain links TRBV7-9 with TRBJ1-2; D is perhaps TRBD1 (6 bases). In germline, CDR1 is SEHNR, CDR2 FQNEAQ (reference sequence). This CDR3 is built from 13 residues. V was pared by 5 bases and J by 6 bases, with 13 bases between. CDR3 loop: CASSRGAIHGYTF. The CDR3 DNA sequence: TGTGCCAGCAGCCGGGGGGCGATCCATGGCTACACCTTC. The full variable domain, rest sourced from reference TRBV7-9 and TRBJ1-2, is DTGVSQNPRHKITKRGQNVTFRCDPISEHNRLYWYRQTLGQGPEFLTYFQNEAQLEKSRLLSDRFSAERPKGSFSTLEIQRTEQGDSAMYLCASSRGAIHGYTFGSGTRLTVV.

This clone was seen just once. The CDR3 bases are TGTGCCACTAGACAGAACAATGAGCAGTTCTTC. Translation gives CATRQNNEQFF. The rearrangement joins TRBV10-3 to TRBJ2-1; tentative D call: TRBD1 (5 bases). This CDR3 is 11 amino acids long. The germline gives CDR1 ENHRY, CDR2 SYGVKD. V lost 10 bases and J 5 bases, leaving 9 bases between the germline ends.

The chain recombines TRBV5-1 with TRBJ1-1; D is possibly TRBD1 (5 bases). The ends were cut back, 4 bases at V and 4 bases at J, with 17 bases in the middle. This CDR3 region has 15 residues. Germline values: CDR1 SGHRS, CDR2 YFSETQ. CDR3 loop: CASSPAGGSPTEAFF. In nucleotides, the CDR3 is TGCGCCAGCAGCCCGGCGGGGGGTAGTCCCACTGAAGCTTTCTTT.

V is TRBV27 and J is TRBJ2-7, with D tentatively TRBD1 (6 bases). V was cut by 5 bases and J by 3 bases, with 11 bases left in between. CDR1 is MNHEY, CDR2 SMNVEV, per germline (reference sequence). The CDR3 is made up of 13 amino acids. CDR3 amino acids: CASSPGVRYEQYF. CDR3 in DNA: TGTGCCAGCAGTCCAGGGGTCCGCTACGAGCAGTACTTC.

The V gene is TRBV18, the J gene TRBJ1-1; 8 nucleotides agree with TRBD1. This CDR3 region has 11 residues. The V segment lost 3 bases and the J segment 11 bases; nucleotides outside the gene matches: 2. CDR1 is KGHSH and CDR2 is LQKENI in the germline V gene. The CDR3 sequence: CASSPDRDAFF. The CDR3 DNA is TGTGCCAGCTCACCGGACAGGGACGCTTTCTTT.

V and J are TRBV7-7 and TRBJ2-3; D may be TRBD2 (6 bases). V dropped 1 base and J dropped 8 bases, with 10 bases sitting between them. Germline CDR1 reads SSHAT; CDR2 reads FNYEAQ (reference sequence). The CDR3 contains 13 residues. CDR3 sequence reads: CASSLGRGGTQYF. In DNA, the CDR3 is TGTGCCAGCAGCTTAGGGCGGGGTGGTACGCAGTATTTT.